This T cell receptor beta chain was obtained from a study of cytomegalovirus exposure and HLA in healthy donors. Study information: Findings of an earlier analysis included roughly 120 million unique TCR beta sequences from 190 million or so T cells. Genotyping of roughly 400 donors showed that approximately 83% belonged to the Caucasian-associated ancestry cluster.

CDR3 length: 16 residues. V was cut by 2 bases and J by 0 bases, with 11 bases left in between. Germline CDR1 KGHSH, CDR2 LQKENI. Researchers ran the PCR with 60 Vbeta and 13 Jbeta primers. Assay: immunoSEQ multiplex PCR; the TCRdb copy retains only in-frame clones and omits some. The sample contains about 220,000 clones, more than 65% of which appear only once. The source of this sequence is a man younger than 35 in good health and CMV-seronegative. What was sequenced was PBMCs. This sequence joins TRBV18 and TRBJ1-3; no clear D. CDR3 nucleotide sequence: TGTGCCAGCTCACCAAAAAAAGGAGGCTCTGGAAACACCATATATTTT. It encodes CASSPKKGGSGNTIYF.